Detailed here is one T cell receptor (beta chain). The antigen is undetermined. The ends lost 4 bases at V and 9 bases at J; junction bases unmatched: 13. Germline V gives CDR1 SGHKS, CDR2 YYEKEE (reference sequence). This CDR3 is 15 amino acids long. The data derive from a study of T cell responses to AZD1222 COVID-19 vaccine. Study-level findings and limits: Seropositive AZD1222 recipients at baseline numbered only 5 to 7. After two AZD1222 doses, spike-specific TCR breadth and depth rose versus day 0.

Clones were read by immunoSEQ multiplex PCR, and TCRdb kept only the in-frame ones, dropping some. The sample records 100,000 to 110,000 clones, about 93% being singletons. The sequence derives from an adult in good health. J is TRBJ2-7 and V is TRBV5-5; TRBD1 matches 10 bases. Specimen: peripheral blood, collected on day 0 of AZD1222 vaccination. Here the CDR3 reads CASSPVGTGEMAQYF. The CDR3 nucleotides read TGTGCCAGCAGCCCGGTCGGGACAGGGGAAATGGCGCAGTACTTC.